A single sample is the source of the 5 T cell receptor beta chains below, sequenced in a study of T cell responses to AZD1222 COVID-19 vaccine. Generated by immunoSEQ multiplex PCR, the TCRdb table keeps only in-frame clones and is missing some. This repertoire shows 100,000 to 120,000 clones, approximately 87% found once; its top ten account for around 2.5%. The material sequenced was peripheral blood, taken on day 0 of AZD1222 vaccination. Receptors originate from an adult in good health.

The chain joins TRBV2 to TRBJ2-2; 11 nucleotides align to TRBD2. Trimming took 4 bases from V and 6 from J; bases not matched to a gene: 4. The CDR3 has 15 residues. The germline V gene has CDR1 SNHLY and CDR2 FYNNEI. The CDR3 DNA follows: TGTGCCAGCAGTGGGGGACTAGCGGAACCCGGGGAGCTGTTTTTT. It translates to CASSGGLAEPGELFF. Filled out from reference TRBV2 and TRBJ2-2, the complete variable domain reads EPEVTQTPSHQVTQMGQEVILRCVPISNHLYFYWYRQILGQKVEFLVSFYNNEISEKSEIFDDQFSVERPDGSNFTLKIRSTKLEDSAMYFCASSGGLAEPGELFFGEGSRLTVL.

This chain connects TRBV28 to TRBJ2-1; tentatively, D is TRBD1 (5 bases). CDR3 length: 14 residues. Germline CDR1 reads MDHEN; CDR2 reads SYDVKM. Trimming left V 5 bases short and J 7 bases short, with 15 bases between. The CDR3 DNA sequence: TGTGCCAGCAGTCCCCTTCTGACAGAGAATGAGCAGTTCTTC. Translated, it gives CASSPLLTENEQFF.

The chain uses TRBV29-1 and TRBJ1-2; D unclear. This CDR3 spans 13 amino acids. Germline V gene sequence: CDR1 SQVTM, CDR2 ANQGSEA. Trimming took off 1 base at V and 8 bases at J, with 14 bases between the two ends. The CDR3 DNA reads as TGCAGCGTTGAAGGCGGGCTGGGTGAGGGCTACACCTTC. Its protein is CSVEGGLGEGYTF. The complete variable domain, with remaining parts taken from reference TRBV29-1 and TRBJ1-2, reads SAVISQKPSRDICQRGTSLTIQCQVDSQVTMMFWYRQQPGQSLTLIATANQGSEATYESGFVIDKFPISRPNLTFSTLTVSNMSPEDSSIYLCSVEGGLGEGYTFGSGTRLTVV.

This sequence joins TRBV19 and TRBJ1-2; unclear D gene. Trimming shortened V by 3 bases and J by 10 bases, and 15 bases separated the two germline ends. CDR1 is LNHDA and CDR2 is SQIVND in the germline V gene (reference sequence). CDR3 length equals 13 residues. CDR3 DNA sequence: TGTGCCAGTAGTATGTCCCCGTGGGATGCCTACACCTTC. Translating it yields CASSMSPWDAYTF. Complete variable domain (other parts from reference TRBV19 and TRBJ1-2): DGGITQSPKYLFRKEGQNVTLSCEQNLNHDAMYWYRQDPGQGLRLIYYSQIVNDFQKGDIAEGYSVSREKKESFPLTVTSAQKNPTAFYLCASSMSPWDAYTFGSGTRLTVV.

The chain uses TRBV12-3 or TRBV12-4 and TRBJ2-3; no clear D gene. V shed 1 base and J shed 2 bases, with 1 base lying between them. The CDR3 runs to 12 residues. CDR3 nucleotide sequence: TGTGCCAGCAGTTTAGTCACAGATACGCAGTATTTT. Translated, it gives CASSLVTDTQYF.